This T cell receptor (beta chain) is from a study of blood T cell repertoires in COVID-19. J gave up 2 bases and V 4 bases, and 5 bases lay outside the gene matches. CDR3 length: 14 residues. Germline CDR1 is SGHAT and CDR2 is FQNNGV. Per the original methods: Amplification of reference gene primers was used by the study to estimate nucleated cell counts. Clones were read by immunoSEQ multiplex PCR, and TCRdb kept only the in-frame ones, dropping some. D and trimming were read from the DNA, whereas the V and J calls and clone size are those reported in that table. The data contain 200,000 to 250,000 clones, approximately 80% of them singletons.

The sequence was collected from a man in his forties who had recovered from COVID-19. This chain uses TRBV11-2 with TRBJ2-7; 7 positions match TRBD1. The sample taken for sequencing was PBMCs or T cells enriched from blood (not recorded which). CDR3 in DNA: TGTGCCAGCAGCTCTAACAGGGGACCCTACGAGCAGTACTTC. It codes for CASSSNRGPYEQYF.